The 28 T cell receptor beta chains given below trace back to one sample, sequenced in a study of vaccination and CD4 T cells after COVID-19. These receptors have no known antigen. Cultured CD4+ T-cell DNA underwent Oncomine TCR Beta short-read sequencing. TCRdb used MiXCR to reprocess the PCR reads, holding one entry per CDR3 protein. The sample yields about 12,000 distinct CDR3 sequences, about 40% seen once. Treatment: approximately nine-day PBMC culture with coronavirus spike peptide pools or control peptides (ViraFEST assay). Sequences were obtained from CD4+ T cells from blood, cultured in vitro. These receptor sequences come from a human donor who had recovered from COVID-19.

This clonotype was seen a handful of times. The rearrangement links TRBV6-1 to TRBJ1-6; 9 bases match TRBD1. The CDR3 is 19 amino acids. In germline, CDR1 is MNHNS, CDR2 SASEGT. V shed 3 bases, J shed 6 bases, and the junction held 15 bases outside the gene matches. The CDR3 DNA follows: TGTGCCAGCAGTGAGGGGGGGCTTCAACAGGGGGCTCGTAATTCACCCCTCCACTTT. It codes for CASSEGGLQQGARNSPLHF.

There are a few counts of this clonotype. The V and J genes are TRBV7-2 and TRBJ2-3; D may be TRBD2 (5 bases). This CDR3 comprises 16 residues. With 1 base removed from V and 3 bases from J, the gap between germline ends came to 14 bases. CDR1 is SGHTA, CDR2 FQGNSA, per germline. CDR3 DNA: TGTGCCAGCAGCTTAGAGACCCGTCGGGGAACAGATACGCAGTATTTT. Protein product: CASSLETRRGTDTQYF.

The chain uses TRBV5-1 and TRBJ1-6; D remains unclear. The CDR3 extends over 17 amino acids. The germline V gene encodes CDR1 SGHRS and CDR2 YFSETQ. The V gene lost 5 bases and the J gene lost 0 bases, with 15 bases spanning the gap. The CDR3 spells CASRPEVGYSYNSPLHF. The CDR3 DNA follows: TGCGCCAGCAGACCGGAGGTAGGGTACTCCTATAATTCACCCCTCCACTTT. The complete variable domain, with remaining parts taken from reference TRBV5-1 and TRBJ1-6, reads KAGVTQTPRYLIKTRGQQVTLSCSPISGHRSVSWYQQTPGQGLQFLFEYFSETQRNKGNFPGRFSGRQFSNSRSEMNVSTLELGDSALYLCASRPEVGYSYNSPLHFGNGTRLTVT.

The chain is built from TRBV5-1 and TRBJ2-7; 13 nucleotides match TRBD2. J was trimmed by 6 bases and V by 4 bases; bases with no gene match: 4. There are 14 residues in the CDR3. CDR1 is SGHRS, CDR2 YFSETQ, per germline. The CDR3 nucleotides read TGCGCCAGCAGCCGGGGACTAGCGGGGCTCGAGCAGTACTTC. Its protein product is CASSRGLAGLEQYF.

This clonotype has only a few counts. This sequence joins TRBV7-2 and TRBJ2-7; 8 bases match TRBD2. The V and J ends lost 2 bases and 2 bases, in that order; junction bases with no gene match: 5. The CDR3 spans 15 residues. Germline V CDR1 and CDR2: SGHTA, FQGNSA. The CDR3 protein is CASSLKYGGAYEQYF. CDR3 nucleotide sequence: TGTGCCAGCAGCTTAAAGTACGGGGGGGCCTACGAGCAGTACTTC.

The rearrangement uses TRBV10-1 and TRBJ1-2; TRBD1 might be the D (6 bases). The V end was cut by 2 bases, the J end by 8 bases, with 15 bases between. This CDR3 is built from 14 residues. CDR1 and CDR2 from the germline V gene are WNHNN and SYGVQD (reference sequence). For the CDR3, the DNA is TGCGCCAGCAGTGAGAATGGACAGTCGACGGGCTACACCTTC. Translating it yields CASSENGQSTGYTF.

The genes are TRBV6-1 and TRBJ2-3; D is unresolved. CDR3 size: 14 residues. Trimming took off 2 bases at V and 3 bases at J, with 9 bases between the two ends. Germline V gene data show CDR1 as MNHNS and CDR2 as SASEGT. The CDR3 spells CASSELLRTDTQYF. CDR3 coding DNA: TGTGCCAGCAGTGAACTACTCAGGACAGATACGCAGTATTTT.

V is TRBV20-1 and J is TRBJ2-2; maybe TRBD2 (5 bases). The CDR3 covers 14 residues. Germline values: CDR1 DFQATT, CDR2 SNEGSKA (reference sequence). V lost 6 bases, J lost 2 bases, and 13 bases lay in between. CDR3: CSAKTRGNTGELFF. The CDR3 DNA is TGCAGTGCAAAAACTCGGGGAAACACCGGGGAGCTGTTTTTT.

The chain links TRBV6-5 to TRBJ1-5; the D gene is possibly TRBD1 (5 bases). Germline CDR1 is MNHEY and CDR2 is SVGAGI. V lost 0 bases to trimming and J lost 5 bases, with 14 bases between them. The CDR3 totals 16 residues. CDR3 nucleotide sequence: TGTGCCAGCAGTTACTCGATTCCGGGGGTCGATCAGCCCCAGCATTTT. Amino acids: CASSYSIPGVDQPQHF.

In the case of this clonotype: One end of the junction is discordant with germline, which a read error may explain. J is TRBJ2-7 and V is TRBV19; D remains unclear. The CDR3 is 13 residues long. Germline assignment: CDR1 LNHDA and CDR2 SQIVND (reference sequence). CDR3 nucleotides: TGTGCCAGTAGCGAGACTGTCAATGACGAGCAGTATTTC. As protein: CASSETVNDEQYF.

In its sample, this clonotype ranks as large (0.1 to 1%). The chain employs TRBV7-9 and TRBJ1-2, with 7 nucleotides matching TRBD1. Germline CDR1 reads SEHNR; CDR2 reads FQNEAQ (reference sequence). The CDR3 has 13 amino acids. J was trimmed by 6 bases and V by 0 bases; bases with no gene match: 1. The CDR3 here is CASSLAGGHGYTF. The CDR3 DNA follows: TGTGCCAGCAGCTTAGCAGGGGGCCATGGCTACACCTTC.

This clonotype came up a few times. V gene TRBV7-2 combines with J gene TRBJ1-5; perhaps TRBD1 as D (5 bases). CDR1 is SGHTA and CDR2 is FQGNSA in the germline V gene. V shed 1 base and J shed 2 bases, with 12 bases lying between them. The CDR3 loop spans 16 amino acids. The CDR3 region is CASSLGGVGGNQPQHF. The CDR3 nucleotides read TGTGCCAGCAGCTTAGGGGGGGTGGGTGGCAATCAGCCCCAGCATTTT.

DNA for the CDR3: TGTGCCAGCACGGTGGGAGGATCGCAGTATTTT. Encoded protein: CASTVGGSQYF. The genes are TRBV27 and TRBJ2-3, with a weak D call TRBD2 (6 bases). Between the trimmed V and J ends, which lost 7 bases and 10 bases, there was a span of 12 bases. This CDR3 has 11 amino acids. Germline CDR1 is MNHEY and CDR2 is SMNVEV (reference sequence).

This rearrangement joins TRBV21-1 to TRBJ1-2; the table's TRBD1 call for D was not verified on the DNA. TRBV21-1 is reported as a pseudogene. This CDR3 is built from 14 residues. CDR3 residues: CASYEIRGAGGCTF. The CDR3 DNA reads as TGTGCCAGTTACGAGATCCGGGGGGCGGGTGGCTGCACCTTC.

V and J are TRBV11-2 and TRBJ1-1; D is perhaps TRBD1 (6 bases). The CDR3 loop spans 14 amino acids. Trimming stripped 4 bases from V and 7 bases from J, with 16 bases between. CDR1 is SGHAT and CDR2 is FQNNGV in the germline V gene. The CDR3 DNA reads TGTGCCAGCAGCTCGTCCCTACAGGGACTTGAAGCTTTCTTT. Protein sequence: CASSSSLQGLEAFF.

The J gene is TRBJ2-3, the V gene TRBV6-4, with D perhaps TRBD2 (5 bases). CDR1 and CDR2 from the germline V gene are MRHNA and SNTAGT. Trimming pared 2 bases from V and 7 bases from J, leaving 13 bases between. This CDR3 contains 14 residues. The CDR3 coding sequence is TGTGCCAGCAGTGACCCCACCCTAGCAAATACGCAGTATTTT. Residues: CASSDPTLANTQYF.

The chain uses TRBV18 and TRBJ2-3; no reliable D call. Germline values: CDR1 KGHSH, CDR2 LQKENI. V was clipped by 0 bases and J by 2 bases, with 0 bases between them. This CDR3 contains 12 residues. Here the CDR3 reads CASSPPTDTQYF. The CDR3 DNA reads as TGTGCCAGCTCACCACCCACAGATACGCAGTATTTT.

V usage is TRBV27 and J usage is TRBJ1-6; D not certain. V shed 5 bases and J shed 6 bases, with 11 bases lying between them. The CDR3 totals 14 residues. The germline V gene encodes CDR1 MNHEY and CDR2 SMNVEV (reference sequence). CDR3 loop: CASSLRSFNSPLHF. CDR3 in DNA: TGTGCCAGCAGTCTAAGAAGTTTTAATTCACCCCTCCACTTT.

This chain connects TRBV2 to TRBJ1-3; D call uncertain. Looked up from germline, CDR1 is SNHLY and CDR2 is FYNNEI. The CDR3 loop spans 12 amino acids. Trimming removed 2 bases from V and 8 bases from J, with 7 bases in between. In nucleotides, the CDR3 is TGTGCCAGCAGTGAATCGGTGTACACCATATATTTT. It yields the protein CASSESVYTIYF.

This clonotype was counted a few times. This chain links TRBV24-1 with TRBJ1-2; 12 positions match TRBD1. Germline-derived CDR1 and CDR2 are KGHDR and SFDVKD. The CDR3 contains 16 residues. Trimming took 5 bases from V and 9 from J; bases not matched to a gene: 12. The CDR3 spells CATSASGTGGGRSYTF. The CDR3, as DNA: TGTGCCACCAGTGCCTCCGGGACAGGGGGCGGAAGAAGCTACACCTTC.

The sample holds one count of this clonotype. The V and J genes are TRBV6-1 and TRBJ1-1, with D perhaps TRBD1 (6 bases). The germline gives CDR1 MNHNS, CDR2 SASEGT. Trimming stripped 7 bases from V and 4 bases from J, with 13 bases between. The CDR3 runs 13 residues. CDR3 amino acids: CASTRGAGTEAFF. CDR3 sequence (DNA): TGTGCCAGCACTCGGGGGGCTGGCACTGAAGCTTTCTTT.

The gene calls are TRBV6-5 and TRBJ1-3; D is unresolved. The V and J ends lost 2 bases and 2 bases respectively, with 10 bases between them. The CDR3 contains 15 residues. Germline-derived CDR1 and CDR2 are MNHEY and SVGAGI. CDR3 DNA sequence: TGTGCCAGCAGTTACGCCCCTGGGCCTGGAAACACCATATATTTT. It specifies CASSYAPGPGNTIYF.

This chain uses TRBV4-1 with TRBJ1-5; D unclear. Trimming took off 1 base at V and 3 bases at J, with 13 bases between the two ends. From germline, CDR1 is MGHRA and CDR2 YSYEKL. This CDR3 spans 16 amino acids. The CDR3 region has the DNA TGCGCCAGCAGCCAAGGTGTAGGAAGATACAATCAGCCCCAGCATTTT. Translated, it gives CASSQGVGRYNQPQHF.

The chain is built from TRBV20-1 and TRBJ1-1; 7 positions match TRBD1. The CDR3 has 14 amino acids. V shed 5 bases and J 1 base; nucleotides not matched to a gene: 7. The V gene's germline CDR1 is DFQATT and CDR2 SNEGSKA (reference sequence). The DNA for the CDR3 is TGCAGTGCTGAGCGGAACAGGGGGAACACTGAAGCTTTCTTT. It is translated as CSAERNRGNTEAFF.

CDR3 coding DNA: TGCAGTGCCCAGGGACAGGTAGATAACGGCTACACCTTC. As protein: CSAQGQVDNGYTF. The chain couples TRBV20-1 to TRBJ1-2; 8 bases line up with TRBD1. CDR1 DFQATT and CDR2 SNEGSKA come from the germline V gene (reference sequence). CDR3 length equals 13 residues. V lost 6 bases and J lost 8; bases outside the gene matches: 11.

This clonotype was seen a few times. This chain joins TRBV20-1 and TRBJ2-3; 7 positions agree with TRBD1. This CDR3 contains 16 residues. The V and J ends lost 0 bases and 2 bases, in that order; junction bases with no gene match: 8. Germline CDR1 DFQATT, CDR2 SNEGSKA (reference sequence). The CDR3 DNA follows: TGCAGTGCTAGAGATCCTCTGACAGGGAACACAGATACGCAGTATTTT. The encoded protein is CSARDPLTGNTDTQYF.

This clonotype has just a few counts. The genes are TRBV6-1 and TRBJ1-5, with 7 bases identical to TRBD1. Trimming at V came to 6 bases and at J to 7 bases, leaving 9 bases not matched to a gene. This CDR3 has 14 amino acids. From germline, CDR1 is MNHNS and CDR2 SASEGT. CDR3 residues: CASSRQGGWQPQHF. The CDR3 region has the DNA TGTGCCAGCAGCCGACAGGGAGGTTGGCAGCCCCAGCATTTT.

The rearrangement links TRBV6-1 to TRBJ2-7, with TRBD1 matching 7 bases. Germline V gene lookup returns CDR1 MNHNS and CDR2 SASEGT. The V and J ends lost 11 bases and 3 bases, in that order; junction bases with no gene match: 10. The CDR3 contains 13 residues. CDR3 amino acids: CAGQRQGGYEQYF. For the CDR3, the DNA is TGTGCCGGGCAGCGACAGGGCGGCTACGAGCAGTACTTC.